This is a list of T cell receptor beta chains from one sample in a study of vaccination and CD4 T cells after COVID-19. TCRdb reprocessed the PCR reads via MiXCR and lists one record per CDR3 protein. The sample lists 11,000 or so distinct CDR3 sequences, under 75% occurring once. Their antigens are not known. The sample consisted of CD4+ T cells from blood, cultured in vitro. These receptor sequences come from a human donor who had recovered from COVID-19. CDR3s include the opening cysteine and the closing phenylalanine or tryptophan. Fields, in order: clone size, D gene, V gene, J gene, CDR3 DNA, CDR3 protein. A D gene is named only where the DNA matches it firmly. The size of a clone is reported for some rows only, either as once, few or many, or as a class for expanded clones.

size: .; D: TRBD2; V: TRBV6-2/TRBV6-3; J: TRBJ2-1; DNA: TGTGCCAGCAGTACCCTTAGCGGGAGGGCCAATGAGCAGTTCTTC; CDR3: CASSTLSGRANEQFF
size: .; D: .; V: TRBV11-2; J: TRBJ2-5; DNA: TGTGCCAGCAGCTTACCCTTCAGAAGGGGCCAGACCCAGTACTTC; CDR3: CASSLPFRRGQTQYF
size: .; D: TRBD2; V: TRBV20-1; J: TRBJ2-1; DNA: TGCAGTGCCCCCGGGCAGGGCAAAGCGGGAGCTATTTACAATGAGCAGTTCTTC; CDR3: CSAPGQGKAGAIYNEQFF
size: .; D: .; V: TRBV30; J: TRBJ1-6; DNA: TGTGCCTGGAGACAGGATAATTCACCCCTCCACTTT; CDR3: CAWRQDNSPLHF
size: .; D: .; V: TRBV20-1; J: TRBJ2-2; DNA: TGCAGTGCTAGCGCAAGGGGGGCCTCGAGGACCGGGGAGCTGTTTTTT; CDR3: CSASARGASRTGELFF
size: once; D: TRBD1; V: TRBV7-2; J: TRBJ1-6; DNA: TGTGCCAGCAGCACCCGGACAGGGCAAAATTCACCCCTCCACTTT; CDR3: CASSTRTGQNSPLHF
size: .; D: .; V: TRBV19; J: TRBJ1-2; DNA: TGTGCCAGTAGTATCGAGGGACGGCGTGGCTACACCTTC; CDR3: CASSIEGRRGYTF
size: few; D: .; V: TRBV20-1; J: TRBJ1-1; DNA: TGCAGTGCTAGAACAGACGGAAACATGAACACTGAAGCTTTCTTT; CDR3: CSARTDGNMNTEAFF
size: .; D: .; V: TRBV7-2; J: TRBJ2-7; DNA: TGTGCCAGCAGCTTCCAGCTAGCCCGCGAGCAGTACTTC; CDR3: CASSFQLAREQYF
size: .; D: .; V: TRBV6-1; J: TRBJ2-2; DNA: TGTGCCAGCATCATGGACTACCCGTCCACCGGGGAGCTGTTTTTT; CDR3: CASIMDYPSTGELFF
size: .; D: .; V: TRBV9; J: TRBJ2-7; DNA: TGTGCCAGCAGCGCCCGAGGGACGGGGCGGGCCTACGAGCAGTACTTC; CDR3: CASSARGTGRAYEQYF
size: few; D: TRBD1; V: TRBV28; J: TRBJ1-5; DNA: TGTGCCAGCAGTCGCCCCCGACAGGGGGTAACGCATTTT; CDR3: CASSRPRQGVTHF
size: few; D: .; V: TRBV28; J: TRBJ2-5; DNA: TGTGCCAGCAGTTTATTTCAGGCCGAAGAGACCCAGTACTTC; CDR3: CASSLFQAEETQYF
size: few; D: .; V: TRBV6-1; J: TRBJ2-3; DNA: TGTGCCAGCAGTCAGGAGGGAAGTCACGCAGATACGCAGTATTTT; CDR3: CASSQEGSHADTQYF
size: few; D: .; V: TRBV21-1; J: TRBJ1-2; DNA: TGTGCCAGCAGCAAACACAGGGGCTATGGCTACACCTTC; CDR3: CASSKHRGYGYTF
size: .; D: .; V: TRBV12-3/TRBV12-4; J: TRBJ1-5; DNA: TGTGCCAGCAGTGAGAGACCGGACGTTAAGCCCCAGCATTTT; CDR3: CASSERPDVKPQHF
size: few; D: TRBD2; V: TRBV6-5; J: TRBJ2-7; DNA: TGTGCCAGCAGTTACTCCGGACTAGCCGTATACTACGAGCAGTACTTC; CDR3: CASSYSGLAVYYEQYF
size: .; D: .; V: TRBV7-2; J: TRBJ1-3; DNA: TGTGCCAGCAGTTTTAGTTTCCCAGGGGCTGCTGGAAACACCATATATTTT; CDR3: CASSFSFPGAAGNTIYF
size: once; D: .; V: TRBV10-3; J: TRBJ1-2; DNA: TGTGCCATCAGTGAACTAGGGGACTATGGCTACACCTTC; CDR3: CAISELGDYGYTF
size: .; D: TRBD1; V: TRBV20-1; J: TRBJ2-5; DNA: TGCAGTGCTTGGAGACAGGGGTGGCAAGAGACCCAGTACTTC; CDR3: CSAWRQGWQETQYF
size: .; D: TRBD1; V: TRBV10-3; J: TRBJ1-2; DNA: TGTGCCATCAGAGGACAGGGAGAGACCAATAACTATGGCTACACCTTC; CDR3: CAIRGQGETNNYGYTF
size: few; D: .; V: TRBV24-1; J: TRBJ1-2; DNA: TGTGCCACCAGTGATCCCGGTCATGGCTACACCTTC; CDR3: CATSDPGHGYTF
size: few; D: TRBD1; V: TRBV7-8; J: TRBJ1-2; DNA: TGTGCCAGCAGCTTACAGGGGGCGGACTATGGCTACACCTTC; CDR3: CASSLQGADYGYTF
size: .; D: .; V: TRBV19; J: TRBJ1-5; DNA: TGTGCCAGTAGTAACCGGGGACCTTCTCTTAGCAATCAGCCCCAGCATTTT; CDR3: CASSNRGPSLSNQPQHF
size: few; D: .; V: TRBV2; J: TRBJ2-7; DNA: TGTGCCAGCAGAGACGTGTACGAGCAGTACTTC; CDR3: CASRDVYEQYF
size: few; D: .; V: TRBV7-9; J: TRBJ2-3; DNA: TGTGCCAGCAGCTGGTCGAACCTCCGAGGTACAGATACGCAGTATTTT; CDR3: CASSWSNLRGTDTQYF
size: .; D: .; V: TRBV6-1; J: TRBJ1-3; DNA: TGTGCCACCACCCTCTCTGGCGACTCTGGAAACACCATATATTTT; CDR3: CATTLSGDSGNTIYF
size: .; D: .; V: TRBV7-8; J: TRBJ2-3; DNA: TGTGCCAGCAGCTTAAAGACAGGTTACACAGATACGCAGTATTTT; CDR3: CASSLKTGYTDTQYF
size: .; D: TRBD1; V: TRBV7-2; J: TRBJ1-3; DNA: TGTGCCAGCAGCACGGACAGGGTAACTGGAAACACCATATATTTT; CDR3: CASSTDRVTGNTIYF
size: .; D: .; V: TRBV4-1; J: TRBJ2-5; DNA: TGCGCCAGCAGCCAAGATGGGGGTAGGGGTTCCGGAGAGACCCAGTACTTC; CDR3: CASSQDGGRGSGETQYF
size: .; D: TRBD2; V: TRBV6-4; J: TRBJ2-3; DNA: TGTGCCAGCAGTGGGACTAGCGGCACAGATACGCAGTATTTT; CDR3: CASSGTSGTDTQYF
size: few; D: .; V: TRBV20-1; J: TRBJ2-3; DNA: TGCAGTGCTAAATTAGCTAGCACAGATACGCAGTATTTT; CDR3: CSAKLASTDTQYF
size: .; D: .; V: TRBV15; J: TRBJ1-2; DNA: TGTGCCACCAGCAGAGCCCTGGAAGGCTATGGCTACACCTTC; CDR3: CATSRALEGYGYTF
size: .; D: .; V: TRBV6-2/TRBV6-3; J: TRBJ2-3; DNA: TGTGCCAGCAGTTACCGGGAGACAGATACGCAGTATTTT; CDR3: CASSYRETDTQYF
size: once; D: TRBD2; V: TRBV19; J: TRBJ2-1; DNA: TGTGCCATTGAGACTAGCGGGACGATTCGTGAGCAGTTCTTC; CDR3: CAIETSGTIREQFF
size: .; D: TRBD1; V: TRBV15; J: TRBJ2-5; DNA: TGTGCCACCAGCAGAGATGGCAGGGGGCGACGCGAGACCCAGTACTTC; CDR3: CATSRDGRGRRETQYF
size: .; D: TRBD1; V: TRBV6-2/TRBV6-3; J: TRBJ2-7; DNA: TGTGCCAGCAGTTACTCGACAGGGGGCTACGAGCAGTACTTC; CDR3: CASSYSTGGYEQYF
size: .; D: .; V: TRBV19; J: TRBJ2-3; DNA: TGTGCCAGTGGCCGGGGTCTCACAGATACGCAGTATTTT; CDR3: CASGRGLTDTQYF
size: .; D: .; V: TRBV19; J: TRBJ1-5; DNA: TGTGCCAGTAGTATCTCTCGCGGGCGGCCCCAGCATTTT; CDR3: CASSISRGRPQHF
size: few; D: TRBD1; V: TRBV20-1; J: TRBJ1-1; DNA: TGCAGTGGCGTTGGAGGGGGCGGGAGATACACTGAAGCTTTCTTT; CDR3: CSGVGGGGRYTEAFF
size: .; D: TRBD2; V: TRBV30; J: TRBJ2-1; DNA: TGTGCCTGGAGTACACGCCTGACTAGCGGGCGCTACAATGAGCAGTTCTTC; CDR3: CAWSTRLTSGRYNEQFF
size: .; D: TRBD1; V: TRBV5-4; J: TRBJ2-7; DNA: TGTGCCAGCAGCTTGGGGGCACGACAGGGCCACGAGCAGTACTTC; CDR3: CASSLGARQGHEQYF
size: .; D: .; V: TRBV30; J: TRBJ1-6; DNA: TGTGCCTGGAGTAGGGAAAATTCACCCCTCCACTTT; CDR3: CAWSRENSPLHF